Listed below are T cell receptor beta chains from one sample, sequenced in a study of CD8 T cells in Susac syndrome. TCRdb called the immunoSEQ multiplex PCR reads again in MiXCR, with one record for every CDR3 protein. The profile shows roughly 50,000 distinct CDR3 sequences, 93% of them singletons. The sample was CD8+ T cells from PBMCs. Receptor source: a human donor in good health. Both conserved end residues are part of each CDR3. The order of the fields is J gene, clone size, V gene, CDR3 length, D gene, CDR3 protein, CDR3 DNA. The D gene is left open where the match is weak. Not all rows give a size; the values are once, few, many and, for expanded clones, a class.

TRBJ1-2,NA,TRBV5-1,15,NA,CASSLAGEVAYGYTF,TGCGCCAGCAGCTTGGCCGGGGAAGTGGCCTATGGCTACACCTTC
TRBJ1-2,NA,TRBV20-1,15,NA,CSARDIGTANYGYTF,TGCAGTGCTAGAGATATAGGTACCGCTAACTATGGCTACACCTTC
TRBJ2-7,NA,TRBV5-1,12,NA,CASTILLYEQYF,TGCGCCAGCACCATCCTGCTCTACGAGCAGTACTTC
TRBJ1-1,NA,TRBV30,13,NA,CAWSGSWNTEAFF,TGTGCCTGGAGTGGCTCATGGAACACTGAAGCTTTCTTT
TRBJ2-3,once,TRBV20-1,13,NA,CSALERNADTQYF,TGCAGTGCTCTAGAGAGAAACGCAGATACGCAGTATTTT
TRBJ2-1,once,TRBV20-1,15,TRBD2,CSARRASGRIDEQFF,TGCAGTGCCCGGCGGGCTAGCGGGAGAATAGATGAGCAGTTCTTC
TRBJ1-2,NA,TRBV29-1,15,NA,CSVEEETGEFHGYTF,TGCAGCGTTGAAGAGGAGACAGGCGAGTTCCATGGCTACACCTTC
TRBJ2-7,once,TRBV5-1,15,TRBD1,CASSLGQGGIYEQYF,TGCGCCAGCAGCTTGGGACAGGGCGGAATCTACGAGCAGTACTTC
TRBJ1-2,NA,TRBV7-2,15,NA,CASSLALGSIYGYTF,TGTGCCAGCAGCTTAGCGCTAGGGTCCATCTATGGCTACACCTTC
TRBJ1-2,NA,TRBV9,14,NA,CASSDTQGNYGYTF,TGTGCCAGCAGCGACACACAGGGAAACTATGGCTACACCTTC
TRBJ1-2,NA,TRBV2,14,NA,CASSEMRRSYGYTF,TGTGCCAGCAGTGAAATGCGAAGAAGCTATGGCTACACCTTC
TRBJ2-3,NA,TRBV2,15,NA,CASSLFFAGTDTQYF,TGTGCCAGCAGTTTGTTCTTTGCCGGCACAGATACGCAGTATTTT
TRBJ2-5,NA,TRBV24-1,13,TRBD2,CATRAGGSETQYF,TGTGCCACCAGGGCGGGAGGCTCGGAGACCCAGTACTTC
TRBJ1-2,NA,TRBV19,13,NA,CASSYGAEYGYTF,TGTGCCAGTAGTTACGGGGCCGAGTATGGCTACACCTTC
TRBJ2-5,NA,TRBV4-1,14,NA,CASARRASQETQYF,TGCGCCAGCGCTAGGAGGGCTAGCCAAGAGACCCAGTACTTC
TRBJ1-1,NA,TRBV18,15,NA,CASSPPSAGYTEAFF,TGTGCCAGCTCACCACCATCTGCGGGCTACACTGAAGCTTTCTTT